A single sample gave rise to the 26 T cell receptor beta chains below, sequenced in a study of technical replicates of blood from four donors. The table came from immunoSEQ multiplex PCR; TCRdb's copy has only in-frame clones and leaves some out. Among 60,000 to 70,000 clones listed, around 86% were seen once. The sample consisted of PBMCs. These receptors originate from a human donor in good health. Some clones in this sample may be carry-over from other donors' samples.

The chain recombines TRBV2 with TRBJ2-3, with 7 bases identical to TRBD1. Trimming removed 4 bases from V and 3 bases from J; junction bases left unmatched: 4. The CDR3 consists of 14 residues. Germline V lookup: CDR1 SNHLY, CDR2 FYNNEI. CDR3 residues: CASSGQGLTDTQYF. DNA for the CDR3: TGTGCCAGCAGTGGACAGGGCCTGACAGATACGCAGTATTTT.

CDR3 in amino acids: CASSNAGGYNEQFF. The CDR3 region has the DNA TGTGCCAGCAGTAACGCGGGGGGTTACAATGAGCAGTTCTTC. This chain links TRBV25-1 with TRBJ2-1; TRBD2 agrees at 8 bases. The trim removed 5 bases at V and 4 bases at J, leaving 4 bases unmatched. Germline V CDR1 and CDR2: MGHDK, SYGVNS. The CDR3 runs to 14 residues.

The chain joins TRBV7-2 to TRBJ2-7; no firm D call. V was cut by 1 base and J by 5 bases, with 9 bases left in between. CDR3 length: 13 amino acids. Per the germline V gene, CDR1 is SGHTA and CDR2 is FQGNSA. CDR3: CASSLVGGDEQYF. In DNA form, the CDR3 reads TGTGCCAGCAGCTTAGTAGGCGGAGACGAGCAGTACTTC.

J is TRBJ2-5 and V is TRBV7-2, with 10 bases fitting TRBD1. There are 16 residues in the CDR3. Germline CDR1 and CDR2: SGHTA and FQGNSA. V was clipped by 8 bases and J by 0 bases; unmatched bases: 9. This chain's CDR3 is CASESGTGVNQETQYF. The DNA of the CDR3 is TGTGCCAGCGAGTCCGGGACAGGGGTTAACCAAGAGACCCAGTACTTC.

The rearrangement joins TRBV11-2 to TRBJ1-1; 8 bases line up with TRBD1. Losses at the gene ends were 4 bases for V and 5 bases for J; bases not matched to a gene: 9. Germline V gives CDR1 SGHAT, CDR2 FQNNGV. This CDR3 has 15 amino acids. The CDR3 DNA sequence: TGTGCCAGCAGCTCGGTCAGGGGGCTCGGTACTGAAGCTTTCTTT. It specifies CASSSVRGLGTEAFF. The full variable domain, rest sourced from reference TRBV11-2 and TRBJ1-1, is EAGVAQSPRYKIIEKRQSVAFWCNPISGHATLYWYQQILGQGPKLLIQFQNNGVVDDSQLPKDRFSAERLKGVDSTLKIQPAKLEDSAVYLCASSSVRGLGTEAFFGQGTRLTVV.

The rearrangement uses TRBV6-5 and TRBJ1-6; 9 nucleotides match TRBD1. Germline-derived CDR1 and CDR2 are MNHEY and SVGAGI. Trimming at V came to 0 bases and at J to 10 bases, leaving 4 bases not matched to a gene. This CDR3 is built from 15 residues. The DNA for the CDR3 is TGTGCCAGCAGTTACTCGGGGACAGGGACCTCACCCCTCCACTTT. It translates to CASSYSGTGTSPLHF.

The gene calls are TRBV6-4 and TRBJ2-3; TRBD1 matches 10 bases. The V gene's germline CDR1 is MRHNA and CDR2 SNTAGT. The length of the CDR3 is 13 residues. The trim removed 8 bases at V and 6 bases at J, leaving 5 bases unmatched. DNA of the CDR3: TGTGCCAGCGGACAGGGGGGAGGCGATACGCAGTATTTT. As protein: CASGQGGGDTQYF.

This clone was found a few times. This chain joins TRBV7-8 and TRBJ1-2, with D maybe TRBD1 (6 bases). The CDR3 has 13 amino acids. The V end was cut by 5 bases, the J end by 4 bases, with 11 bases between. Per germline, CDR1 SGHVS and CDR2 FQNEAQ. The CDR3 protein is CASSTDSGYGYTF. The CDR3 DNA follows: TGTGCCAGCAGCACGGACAGTGGCTATGGCTACACCTTC.

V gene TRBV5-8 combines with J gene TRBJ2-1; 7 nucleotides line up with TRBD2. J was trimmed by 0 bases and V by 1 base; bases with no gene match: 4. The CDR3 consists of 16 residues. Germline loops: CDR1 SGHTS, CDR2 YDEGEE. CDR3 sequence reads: CASSLLGGSSYNEQFF. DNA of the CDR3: TGTGCCAGCAGCTTGTTGGGCGGGAGCTCCTACAATGAGCAGTTCTTC.

CDR3 amino acids: CASSVDRGALGYTF. CDR3 sequence (DNA): TGTGCCAGCAGCGTAGACAGGGGAGCGTTGGGCTACACCTTC. The V call is TRBV13, the J call TRBJ1-2; 8 nucleotides align to TRBD1. Germline CDR1 PRHDT, CDR2 FYEKMQ (reference sequence). The CDR3 totals 14 residues. Trimming removed 5 bases from V and 8 bases from J; junction bases left unmatched: 10.

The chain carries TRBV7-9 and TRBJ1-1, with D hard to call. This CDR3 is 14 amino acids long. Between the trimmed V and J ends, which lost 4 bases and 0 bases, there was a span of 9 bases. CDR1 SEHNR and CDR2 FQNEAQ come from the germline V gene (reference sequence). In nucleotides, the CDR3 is TGTGCCAGCAGCTCCAACCAGATGAACACTGAAGCTTTCTTT. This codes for CASSSNQMNTEAFF.

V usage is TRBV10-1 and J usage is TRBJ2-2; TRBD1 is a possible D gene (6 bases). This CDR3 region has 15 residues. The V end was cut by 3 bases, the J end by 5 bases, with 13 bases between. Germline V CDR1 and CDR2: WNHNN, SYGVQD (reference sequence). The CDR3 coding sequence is TGCGCCAGCAGTGAATTGGGGGCTGGGACCGGGGAGCTGTTTTTT. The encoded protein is CASSELGAGTGELFF.

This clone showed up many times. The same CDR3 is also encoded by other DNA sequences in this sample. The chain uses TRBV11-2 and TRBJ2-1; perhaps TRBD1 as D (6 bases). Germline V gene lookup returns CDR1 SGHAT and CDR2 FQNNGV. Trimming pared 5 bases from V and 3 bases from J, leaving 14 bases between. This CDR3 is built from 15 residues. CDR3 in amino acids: CASSLRQGIYNEQFF. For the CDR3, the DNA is TGTGCCAGCAGCCTGCGGCAGGGGATCTACAATGAGCAGTTCTTC.

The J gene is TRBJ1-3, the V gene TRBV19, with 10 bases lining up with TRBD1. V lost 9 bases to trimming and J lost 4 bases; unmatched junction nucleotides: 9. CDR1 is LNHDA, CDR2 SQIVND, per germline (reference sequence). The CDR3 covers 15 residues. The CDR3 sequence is CARRTDRGLGNTIYF. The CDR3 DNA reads TGTGCCAGAAGAACCGACAGGGGGCTGGGAAACACCATATATTTT. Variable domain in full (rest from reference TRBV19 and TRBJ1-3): DGGITQSPKYLFRKEGQNVTLSCEQNLNHDAMYWYRQDPGQGLRLIYYSQIVNDFQKGDIAEGYSVSREKKESFPLTVTSAQKNPTAFYLCARRTDRGLGNTIYFGEGSWLTVV.

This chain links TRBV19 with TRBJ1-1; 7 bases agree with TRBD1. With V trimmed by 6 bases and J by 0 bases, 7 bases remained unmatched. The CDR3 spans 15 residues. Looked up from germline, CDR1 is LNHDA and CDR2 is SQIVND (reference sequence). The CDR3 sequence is CASRSGQAMNTEAFF. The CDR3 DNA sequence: TGTGCCAGTAGATCCGGACAGGCTATGAACACTGAAGCTTTCTTT.

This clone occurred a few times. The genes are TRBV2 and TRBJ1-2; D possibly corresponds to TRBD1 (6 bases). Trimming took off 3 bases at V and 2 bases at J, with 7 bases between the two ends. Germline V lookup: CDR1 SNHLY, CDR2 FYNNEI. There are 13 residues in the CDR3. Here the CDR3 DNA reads TGTGCCAGCAGTGAGCAGGGGAACTATGGCTACACCTTC. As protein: CASSEQGNYGYTF.

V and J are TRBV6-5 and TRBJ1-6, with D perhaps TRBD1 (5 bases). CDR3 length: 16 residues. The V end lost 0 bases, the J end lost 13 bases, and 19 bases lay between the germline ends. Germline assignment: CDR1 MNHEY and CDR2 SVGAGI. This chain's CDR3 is CASSYSGGEPTLPLHF. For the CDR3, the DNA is TGTGCCAGCAGTTACTCGGGAGGGGAGCCGACCCTTCCCCTCCACTTT.

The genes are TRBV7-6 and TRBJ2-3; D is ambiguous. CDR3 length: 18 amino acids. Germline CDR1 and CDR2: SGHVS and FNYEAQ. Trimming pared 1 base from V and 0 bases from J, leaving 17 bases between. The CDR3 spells CASSLVSPAPISTDTQYF. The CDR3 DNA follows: TGTGCCAGCAGCTTAGTTAGTCCAGCGCCTATTAGCACAGATACGCAGTATTTT.

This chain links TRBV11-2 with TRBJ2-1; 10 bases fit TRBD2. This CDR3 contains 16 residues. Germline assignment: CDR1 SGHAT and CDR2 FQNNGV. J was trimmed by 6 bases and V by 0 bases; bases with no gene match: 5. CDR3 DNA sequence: TGTGCCAGCAGCTTAGAATCCAGCGGGAGGGCCAATGAGCAGTTCTTC. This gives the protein CASSLESSGRANEQFF.

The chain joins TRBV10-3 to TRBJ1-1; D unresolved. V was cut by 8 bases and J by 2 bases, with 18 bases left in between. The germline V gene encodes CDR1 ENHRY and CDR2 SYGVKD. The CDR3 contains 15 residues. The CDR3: CAIAEVGIANTEAFF. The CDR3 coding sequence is TGTGCCATCGCGGAGGTAGGGATTGCTAACACTGAAGCTTTCTTT.

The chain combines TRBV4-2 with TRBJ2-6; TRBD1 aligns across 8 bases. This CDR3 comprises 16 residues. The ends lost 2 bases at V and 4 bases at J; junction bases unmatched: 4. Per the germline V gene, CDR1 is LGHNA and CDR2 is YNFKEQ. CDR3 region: CASSQYQGAGANVLTF. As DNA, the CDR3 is TGTGCCAGCAGCCAATACCAGGGGGCAGGGGCCAACGTCCTGACTTTC.

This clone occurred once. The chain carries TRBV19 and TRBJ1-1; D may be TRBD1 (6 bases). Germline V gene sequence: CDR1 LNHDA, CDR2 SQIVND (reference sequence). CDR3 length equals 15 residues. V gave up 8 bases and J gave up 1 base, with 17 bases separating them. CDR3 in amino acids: CASPSDRPTNTEAFF. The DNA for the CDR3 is TGTGCCAGTCCAAGCGACAGGCCGACGAACACTGAAGCTTTCTTT.

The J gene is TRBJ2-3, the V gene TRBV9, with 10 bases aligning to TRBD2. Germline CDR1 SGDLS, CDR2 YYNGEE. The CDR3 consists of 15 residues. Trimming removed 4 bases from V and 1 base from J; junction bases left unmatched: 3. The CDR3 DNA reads TGTGCCAGCAGCCGGACTAGCGGTCGCACAGATACGCAGTATTTT. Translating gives CASSRTSGRTDTQYF.

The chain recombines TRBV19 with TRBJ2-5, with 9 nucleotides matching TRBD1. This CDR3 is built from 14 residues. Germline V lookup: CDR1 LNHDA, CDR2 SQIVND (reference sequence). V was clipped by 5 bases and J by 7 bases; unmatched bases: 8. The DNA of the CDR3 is TGTGCCAGTAGTGGCTGGACAGGGGAGGGGACCCAGTACTTC. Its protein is CASSGWTGEGTQYF.

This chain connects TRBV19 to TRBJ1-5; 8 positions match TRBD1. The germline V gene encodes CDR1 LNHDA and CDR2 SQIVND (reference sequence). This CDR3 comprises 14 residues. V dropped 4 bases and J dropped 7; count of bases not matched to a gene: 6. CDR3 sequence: CASSTGQVGQPQHF. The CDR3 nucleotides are TGTGCCAGTAGTACGGGACAGGTGGGCCAGCCCCAGCATTTT.

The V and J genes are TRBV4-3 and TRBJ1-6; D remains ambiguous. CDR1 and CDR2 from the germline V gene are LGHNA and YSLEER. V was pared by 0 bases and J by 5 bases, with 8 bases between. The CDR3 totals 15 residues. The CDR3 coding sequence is TGCGCCAGCAGCCAAGAATTACAGAATAATTCACCCCTCCACTTT. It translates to CASSQELQNNSPLHF.